Shown below are 19 T cell receptor beta chains from a single sample sequenced in a study of T-cell memory formation after mild COVID-19. TCRdb passed the 5' RACE reads through MiXCR, listing each CDR3 protein once. The sample yields approximately 500,000 distinct CDR3 sequences, about 23% seen once. Sequenced material: PBMCs or a T cell subset sorted from them (not recorded which). The origin of the receptors is an adult woman who had mild COVID-19 (a few samples of this study predate the infection). Cell type and time point are not known.

The genes are TRBV3-1 and TRBJ2-3, with TRBD2 identical over 9 bases. Germline-derived CDR1 and CDR2 are LGHDT and YNNKEL (reference sequence). The J segment lost 1 base and the V segment lost 0 bases, leaving 2 bases of the junction unmatched. The CDR3 loop spans 16 amino acids. Written as DNA, the CDR3 is TGTGCCAGCAGCCAAGAACCTAGCGGGGGCACAGATACGCAGTATTTT. Its protein product is CASSQEPSGGTDTQYF.

This clonotype was counted only a few times. The V and J genes are TRBV7-9 and TRBJ2-1; tentatively, D is TRBD2 (5 bases). Germline CDR1 SEHNR, CDR2 FQNEAQ (reference sequence). V dropped 1 base and J dropped 10 bases, with 8 bases sitting between them. This CDR3 spans 12 amino acids. Here the CDR3 DNA reads TGTGCCAGCAGCTTAGTTGGGGAGGAGCAGTTCTTC. This encodes CASSLVGEEQFF.

V is TRBV4-1 and J is TRBJ1-1; perhaps TRBD1 as D (5 bases). This CDR3 comprises 14 residues. Trimming removed 4 bases from V and 6 bases from J, with 15 bases in between. The germline CDR1 and CDR2 sequences are MGHRA and YSYEKL. The CDR3 region has the DNA TGCGCCAGCAGCCCCGAGGCCCGGGGGTCTGAAGCTTTCTTT. Its translation is CASSPEARGSEAFF.

This rearrangement joins TRBV20-1 to TRBJ1-3; D remains ambiguous. The CDR3 consists of 14 residues. Trimming stripped 4 bases from V and 3 bases from J, with 13 bases between. CDR1 and CDR2 (germline): DFQATT, SNEGSKA (reference sequence). Here the CDR3 DNA reads TGCAGTGCTAAAAACAGCGGACGTGGAAACACCATATATTTT. It encodes CSAKNSGRGNTIYF.

The sample holds a few counts of this clonotype. This chain links TRBV9 with TRBJ1-1; weak D call: TRBD1 (5 bases). V was shortened by 3 bases and J by 1 base, with 10 bases between the two germline ends. Per germline, CDR1 SGDLS and CDR2 YYNGEE. The CDR3 consists of 14 residues. Here the CDR3 reads CASSASDTNTEAFF. DNA of the CDR3: TGTGCCAGCAGCGCATCGGACACGAACACTGAAGCTTTCTTT.

This chain links TRBV4-1 with TRBJ2-7, with D hard to call. Germline V gives CDR1 MGHRA, CDR2 YSYEKL. Between the trimmed V and J ends, which lost 0 bases and 6 bases, there was a span of 12 bases. The CDR3 extends over 14 amino acids. The CDR3 protein is CASSQDVAGIEQYF. The CDR3, as DNA: TGCGCCAGCAGCCAAGACGTCGCAGGCATCGAGCAGTACTTC.

This chain joins TRBV20-1 and TRBJ2-7; D perhaps matches TRBD1 (5 bases). V lost 5 bases to trimming and J lost 4 bases, with 12 bases between them. CDR3 length: 12 residues. Germline-derived CDR1 and CDR2 are DFQATT and SNEGSKA (reference sequence). CDR3: CSADMGRYEQYF. The CDR3 DNA sequence: TGCAGTGCTGACATGGGGCGATACGAGCAGTACTTC.

The rearrangement joins TRBV7-8 to TRBJ2-3, with a weak D call TRBD2 (5 bases). V was cut by 2 bases and J by 2 bases, with 14 bases left in between. This CDR3 contains 16 residues. From germline, CDR1 is SGHVS and CDR2 FQNEAQ. The DNA for the CDR3 is TGTGCCAGCAGCTTAAGGCGGGCCCTCACCACAGATACGCAGTATTTT. Its protein is CASSLRRALTTDTQYF.

This clonotype was observed a handful of times. The chain has TRBV15 and TRBJ2-3, with TRBD1 identical over 7 bases. After removal of 4 bases from V and 0 bases from J, the junction contained 7 bases not matched to a gene. This CDR3 contains 16 residues. Germline V gene data show CDR1 as LNHNV and CDR2 as YYDKDF (reference sequence). Written as DNA, the CDR3 is TGTGCCACCAGCACGAACAGGGGCCTTAGCACAGATACGCAGTATTTT. Protein sequence: CATSTNRGLSTDTQYF.

The sample holds a few counts of this clonotype. The chain combines TRBV4-1 with TRBJ2-3; 7 positions match TRBD2. The ends lost 4 bases at V and 1 base at J; junction bases unmatched: 11. The V gene's germline CDR1 is MGHRA and CDR2 YSYEKL. This CDR3 is built from 17 residues. CDR3 amino acids: CASSRPVGRGGTDTQYF. The CDR3 DNA reads TGCGCCAGCAGCCGACCGGTAGGCCGGGGGGGCACAGATACGCAGTATTTT.

The gene calls are TRBV2 and TRBJ2-7, with no clear D. Germline assignment: CDR1 SNHLY and CDR2 FYNNEI. The CDR3 covers 15 residues. V was pared by 6 bases and J by 0 bases, with 15 bases between. The CDR3 spells CASSPRSQASYEQYF. The CDR3 region has the DNA TGTGCCAGCAGCCCCCGGTCCCAAGCCTCCTACGAGCAGTACTTC. The variable domain in full, with the rest retrieved from reference TRBV2 and TRBJ2-7, is EPEVTQTPSHQVTQMGQEVILRCVPISNHLYFYWYRQILGQKVEFLVSFYNNEISEKSEIFDDQFSVERPDGSNFTLKIRSTKLEDSAMYFCASSPRSQASYEQYFGPGTRLTVT.

The gene calls are TRBV20-1 and TRBJ2-7; 8 positions match TRBD1. V lost 2 bases and J lost 4; bases outside the gene matches: 10. The germline V gene encodes CDR1 DFQATT and CDR2 SNEGSKA (reference sequence). The CDR3 extends over 15 amino acids. The CDR3 DNA is TGCAGTGCTAGAAACAGGGGGTCCTCTGGGTACGAGCAGTACTTC. It yields the protein CSARNRGSSGYEQYF.

The chain has TRBV9 and TRBJ2-4, with 9 positions matching TRBD2. Germline-derived CDR1 and CDR2 are SGDLS and YYNGEE. This CDR3 is built from 16 residues. Germline trimming cut 0 bases from V and 6 bases from J; bases unmatched to any gene: 7. The CDR3 DNA reads as TGTGCCAGCAGCGTAGGCGGGGGGGAGTTAGGAAACATTCAGTACTTC. The encoded protein is CASSVGGGELGNIQYF.

This clonotype showed up just a few times. The CDR3 is CASSAGLAGGPIEEQFF. For the CDR3, the DNA is TGTGCCAGCAGCGCGGGACTAGCGGGAGGGCCGATTGAGGAGCAGTTCTTC. V usage is TRBV9 and J usage is TRBJ2-1, with 16 nucleotides matching TRBD2. Germline CDR1 is SGDLS and CDR2 is YYNGEE. J was trimmed by 10 bases and V by 3 bases; bases with no gene match: 10. The CDR3 totals 17 residues. Full variable domain (outside the CDR3, taken from reference TRBV9 and TRBJ2-1): DSGVTQTPKHLITATGQRVTLRCSPRSGDLSVYWYQQSLDQGLQFLIQYYNGEERAKGNILERFSAQQFPDLHSELNLSSLELGDSALYFCASSAGLAGGPIEEQFFGPGTRLTVL.

This CDR3 reads CSASGSGNTIYF. For the CDR3, the DNA is TGCAGTGCTAGCGGCTCTGGAAACACCATATATTTT. The J gene is TRBJ1-3, the V gene TRBV20-1; D gene ambiguous. The CDR3 consists of 12 residues. V was pared by 3 bases and J by 0 bases, with 3 bases between. Germline CDR1 reads DFQATT; CDR2 reads SNEGSKA (reference sequence).

This clonotype has at least ten counts. V usage is TRBV7-2 and J usage is TRBJ1-3; 7 nucleotides align to TRBD1. J lost 0 bases, V lost 1 base, and 3 bases had no gene match. Germline V gene sequence: CDR1 SGHTA, CDR2 FQGNSA. This CDR3 is 16 amino acids long. The DNA for the CDR3 is TGTGCCAGCAGCTTAGGGGACAGACTCTCTGGAAACACCATATATTTT. Its protein product is CASSLGDRLSGNTIYF.

This clonotype was found a few times. The chain combines TRBV4-1 with TRBJ2-1; 11 bases align to TRBD2. The CDR3 extends over 15 amino acids. Germline-derived CDR1 and CDR2 are MGHRA and YSYEKL. Germline trimming cut 2 bases from V and 7 bases from J; bases unmatched to any gene: 4. CDR3 sequence: CASSQSLAGENEQFF. The DNA for the CDR3 is TGCGCCAGCAGCCAATCACTAGCGGGAGAAAATGAGCAGTTCTTC.

This clonotype was seen a few times. The chain is built from TRBV27 and TRBJ2-7; TRBD1 agrees at 9 bases. This CDR3 contains 14 residues. Germline-derived CDR1 and CDR2 are MNHEY and SMNVEV (reference sequence). V was clipped by 8 bases and J by 7 bases; unmatched bases: 12. The CDR3 spells CASGGDRAVREQYF. For the CDR3, the DNA is TGTGCCAGCGGCGGGGACAGGGCAGTCCGTGAGCAGTACTTC.

This chain links TRBV7-9 with TRBJ2-7; TRBD2 is a possible D gene (6 bases). Germline CDR1 SEHNR, CDR2 FQNEAQ (reference sequence). The CDR3 covers 14 residues. V lost 5 bases and J 1 base, leaving 12 bases between the germline ends. CDR3 in amino acids: CASSHTGVSYEQYF. CDR3 sequence (DNA): TGTGCCAGCAGCCACACGGGGGTTTCCTACGAGCAGTACTTC.